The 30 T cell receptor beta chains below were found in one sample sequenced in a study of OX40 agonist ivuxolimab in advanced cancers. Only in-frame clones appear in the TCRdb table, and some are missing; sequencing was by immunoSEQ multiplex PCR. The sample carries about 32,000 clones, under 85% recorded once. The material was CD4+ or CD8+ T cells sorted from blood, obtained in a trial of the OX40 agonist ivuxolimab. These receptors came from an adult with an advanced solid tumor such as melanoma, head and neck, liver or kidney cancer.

Here the CDR3 reads CASSARTDSNQPQHF. The CDR3 DNA follows: TGTGCCAGTAGCGCGCGGACAGATAGCAATCAGCCCCAGCATTTT. The chain uses TRBV19 and TRBJ1-5, with D perhaps matching TRBD1 (6 bases). Per the germline V gene, CDR1 is LNHDA and CDR2 is SQIVND (reference sequence). V dropped 6 bases and J dropped 0 bases, with 12 bases sitting between them. The CDR3 sequence is 15 residues long.

The CDR3 region has the DNA TGCGCCAGCAGCCAAGCAGGCATTAATAGCGGGAGGGACACCGGGGAGCTGTTTTTT. Translating gives CASSQAGINSGRDTGELFF. The chain has TRBV4-1 and TRBJ2-2; 11 bases fit TRBD2. Germline CDR1 is MGHRA and CDR2 is YSYEKL. The CDR3 is 19 residues long. The V segment lost 1 base and the J segment 3 bases; nucleotides outside the gene matches: 10.

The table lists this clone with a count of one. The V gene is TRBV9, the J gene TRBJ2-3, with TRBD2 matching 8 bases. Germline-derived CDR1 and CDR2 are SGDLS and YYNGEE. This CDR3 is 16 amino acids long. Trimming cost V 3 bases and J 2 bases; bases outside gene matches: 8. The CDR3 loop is CASSASGGGPTDTQYF. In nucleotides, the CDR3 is TGTGCCAGCAGCGCCTCCGGGGGGGGTCCCACAGATACGCAGTATTTT.

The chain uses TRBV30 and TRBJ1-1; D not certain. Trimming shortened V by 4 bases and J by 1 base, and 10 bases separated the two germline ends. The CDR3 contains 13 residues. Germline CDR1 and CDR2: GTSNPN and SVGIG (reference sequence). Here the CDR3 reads CAWTWGGNTEAFF. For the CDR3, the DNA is TGTGCCTGGACCTGGGGAGGGAACACTGAAGCTTTCTTT.

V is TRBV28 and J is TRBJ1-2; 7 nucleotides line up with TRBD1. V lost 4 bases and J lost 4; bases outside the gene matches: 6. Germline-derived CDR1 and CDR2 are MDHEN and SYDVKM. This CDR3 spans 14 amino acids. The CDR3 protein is CASSYRGLSYGYTF. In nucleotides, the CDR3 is TGTGCCAGCAGTTACAGGGGCTTATCCTATGGCTACACCTTC.

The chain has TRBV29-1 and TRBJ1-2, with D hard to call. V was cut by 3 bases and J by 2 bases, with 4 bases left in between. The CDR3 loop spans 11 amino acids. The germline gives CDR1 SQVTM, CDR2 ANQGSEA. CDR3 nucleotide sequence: TGCAGCGTTGATCCCAACTATGGCTACACCTTC. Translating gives CSVDPNYGYTF.

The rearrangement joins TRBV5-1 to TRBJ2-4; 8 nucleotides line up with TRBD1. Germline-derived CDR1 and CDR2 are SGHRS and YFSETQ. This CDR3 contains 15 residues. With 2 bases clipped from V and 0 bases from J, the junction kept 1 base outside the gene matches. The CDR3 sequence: CASSFTGGAKNIQYF. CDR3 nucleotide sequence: TGCGCCAGCAGCTTCACAGGGGGAGCCAAAAACATTCAGTACTTC.

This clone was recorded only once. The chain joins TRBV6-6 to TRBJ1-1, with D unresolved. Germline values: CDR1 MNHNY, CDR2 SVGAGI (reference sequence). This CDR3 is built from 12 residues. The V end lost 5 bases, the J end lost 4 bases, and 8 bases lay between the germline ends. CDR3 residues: CASSQVPTEAFF. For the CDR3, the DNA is TGTGCCAGCAGTCAGGTTCCCACTGAAGCTTTCTTT.

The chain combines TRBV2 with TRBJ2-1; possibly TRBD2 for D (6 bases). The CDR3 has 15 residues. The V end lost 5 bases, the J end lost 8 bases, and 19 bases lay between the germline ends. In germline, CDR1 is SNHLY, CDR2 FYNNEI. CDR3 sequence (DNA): TGTGCCAGCAGTCTCTTGGGGACTCAGCGCGATGAGCAGTTCTTC. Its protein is CASSLLGTQRDEQFF.

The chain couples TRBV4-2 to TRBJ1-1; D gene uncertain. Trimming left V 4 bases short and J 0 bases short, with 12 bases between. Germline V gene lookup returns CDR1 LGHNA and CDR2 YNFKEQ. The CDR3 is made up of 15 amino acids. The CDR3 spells CASSPGGGLNTEAFF. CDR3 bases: TGTGCCAGCAGCCCCGGTGGAGGGCTGAACACTGAAGCTTTCTTT.

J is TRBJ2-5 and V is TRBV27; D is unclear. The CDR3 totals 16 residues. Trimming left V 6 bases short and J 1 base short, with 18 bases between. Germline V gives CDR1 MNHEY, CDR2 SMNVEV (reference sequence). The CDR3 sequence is CASSLRLGRIQETQYF. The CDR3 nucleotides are TGTGCCAGCAGCCTGAGGCTCGGCAGGATCCAAGAGACCCAGTACTTC.

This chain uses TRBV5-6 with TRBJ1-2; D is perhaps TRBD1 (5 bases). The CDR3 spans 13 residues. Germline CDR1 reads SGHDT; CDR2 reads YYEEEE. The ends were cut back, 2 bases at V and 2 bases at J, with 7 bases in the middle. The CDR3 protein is CASSLDRNYGYTF. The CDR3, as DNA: TGTGCCAGCAGCTTAGACAGAAACTATGGCTACACCTTC.

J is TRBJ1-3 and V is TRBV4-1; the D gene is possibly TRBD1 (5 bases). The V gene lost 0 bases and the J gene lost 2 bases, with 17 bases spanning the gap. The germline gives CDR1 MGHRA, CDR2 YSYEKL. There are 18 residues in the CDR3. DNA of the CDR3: TGCGCCAGCAGCCAAGAGGTCCGGGGGTTGGGACCTGGAAACACCATATATTTT. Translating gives CASSQEVRGLGPGNTIYF.

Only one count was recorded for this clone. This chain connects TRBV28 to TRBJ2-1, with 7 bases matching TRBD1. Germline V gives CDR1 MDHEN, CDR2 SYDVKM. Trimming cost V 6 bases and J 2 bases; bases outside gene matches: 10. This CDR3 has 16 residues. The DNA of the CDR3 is TGTGCCAGCAGCTCCCCCAGGGACAGACCCTACAATGAGCAGTTCTTC. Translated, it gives CASSSPRDRPYNEQFF.

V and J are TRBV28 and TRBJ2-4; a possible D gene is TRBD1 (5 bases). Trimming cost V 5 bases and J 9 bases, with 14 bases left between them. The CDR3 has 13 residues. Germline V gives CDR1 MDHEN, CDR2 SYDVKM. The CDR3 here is CASSSRVQSIQYF. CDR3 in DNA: TGTGCCAGCAGTAGCAGGGTCCAAAGCATTCAGTACTTC. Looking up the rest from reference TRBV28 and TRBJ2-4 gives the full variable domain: DVKVTQSSRYLVKRTGEKVFLECVQDMDHENMFWYRQDPGLGLRLIYFSYDVKMKEKGDIPEGYSVSREKKERFSLILESASTNQTSMYLCASSSRVQSIQYFGAGTRLSVL.

The CDR3 DNA sequence: TGCGCCAGCAGCCAGAGGACCCCGGGACAGGGATCTGGGGCCAACGTCCTGACTTTC. The encoded protein is CASSQRTPGQGSGANVLTF. The chain has TRBV4-1 and TRBJ2-6; 9 nucleotides match TRBD1. J gave up 1 base and V 3 bases, and 10 bases lay outside the gene matches. The germline CDR1 and CDR2 sequences are MGHRA and YSYEKL. CDR3 length equals 19 residues.

This CDR3 reads CASSLADIQGETQYF. As DNA, the CDR3 is TGTGCCAGCAGCTTAGCGGACATCCAAGGAGAGACCCAGTACTTC. This chain joins TRBV7-6 and TRBJ2-5; a possible D gene is TRBD1 (5 bases). This CDR3 has 15 residues. Between the trimmed V and J ends, which lost 0 bases and 4 bases, there was a span of 12 bases. Germline V lookup: CDR1 SGHVS, CDR2 FNYEAQ. The entire variable domain, with the rest obtained from reference TRBV7-6 and TRBJ2-5, is as follows: GAGVSQSPRYKVTKRGQDVALRCDPISGHVSLYWYRQALGQGPEFLTYFNYEAQQDKSGLPNDRFSAERPEGSISTLTIQRTEQRDSAMYRCASSLADIQGETQYFGPGTRLLVL.

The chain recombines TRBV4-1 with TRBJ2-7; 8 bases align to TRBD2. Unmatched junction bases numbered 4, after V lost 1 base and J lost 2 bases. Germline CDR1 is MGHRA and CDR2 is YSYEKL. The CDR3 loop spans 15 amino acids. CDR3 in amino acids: CASSQVWTSTYEQYF. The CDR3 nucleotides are TGCGCCAGCAGCCAAGTATGGACTAGCACCTACGAGCAGTACTTC.

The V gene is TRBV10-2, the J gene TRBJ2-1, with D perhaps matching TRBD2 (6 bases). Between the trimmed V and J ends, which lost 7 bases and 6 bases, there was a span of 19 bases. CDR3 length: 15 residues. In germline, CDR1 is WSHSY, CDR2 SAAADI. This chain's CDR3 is CASTLVTSTFNEQFF. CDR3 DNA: TGCGCCAGCACCCTTGTGACTAGTACCTTCAATGAGCAGTTCTTC.

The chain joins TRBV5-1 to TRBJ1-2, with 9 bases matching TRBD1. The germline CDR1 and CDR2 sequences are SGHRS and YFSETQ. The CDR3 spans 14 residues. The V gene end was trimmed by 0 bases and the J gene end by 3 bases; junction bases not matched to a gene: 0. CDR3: CASSLGQGDYGYTF. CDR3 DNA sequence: TGCGCCAGCAGCTTGGGACAGGGGGACTATGGCTACACCTTC.

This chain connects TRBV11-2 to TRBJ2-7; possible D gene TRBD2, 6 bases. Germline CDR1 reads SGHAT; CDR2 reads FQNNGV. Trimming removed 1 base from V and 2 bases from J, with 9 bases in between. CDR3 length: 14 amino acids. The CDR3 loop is CASSLGGGAYEQYF. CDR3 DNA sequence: TGTGCCAGCAGCTTAGGAGGAGGGGCCTACGAGCAGTACTTC.

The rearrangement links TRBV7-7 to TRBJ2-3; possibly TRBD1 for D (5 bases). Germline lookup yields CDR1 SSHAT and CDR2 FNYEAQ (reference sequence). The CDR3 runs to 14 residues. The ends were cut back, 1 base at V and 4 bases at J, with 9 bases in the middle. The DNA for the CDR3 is TGTGCCAGCAGCTTAGGGGTAGGGGCAGATACGCAGTATTTT. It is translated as CASSLGVGADTQYF.

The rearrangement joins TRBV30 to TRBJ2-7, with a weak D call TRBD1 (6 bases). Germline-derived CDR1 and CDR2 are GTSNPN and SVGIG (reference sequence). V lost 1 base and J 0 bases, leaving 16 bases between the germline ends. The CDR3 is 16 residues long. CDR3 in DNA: TGTGCCTGGAGTGCCGGGACAACCTACTTCTCCTACGAGCAGTACTTC. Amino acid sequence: CAWSAGTTYFSYEQYF.

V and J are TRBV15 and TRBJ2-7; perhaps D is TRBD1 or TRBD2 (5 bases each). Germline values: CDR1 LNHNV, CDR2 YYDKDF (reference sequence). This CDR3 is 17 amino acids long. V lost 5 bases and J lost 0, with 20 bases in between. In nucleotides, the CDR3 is TGTGCCACCAGCGGGTGGGGTGAGGGGTTGAGCTCCTACGAGCAGTACTTC. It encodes CATSGWGEGLSSYEQYF.

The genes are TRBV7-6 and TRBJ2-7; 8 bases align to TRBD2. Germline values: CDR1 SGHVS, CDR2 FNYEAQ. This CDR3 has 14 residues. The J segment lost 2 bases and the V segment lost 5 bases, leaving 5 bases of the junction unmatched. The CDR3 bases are TGTGCCAGCAGCCCCCGGACTAGCCCCTACGAGCAGTACTTC. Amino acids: CASSPRTSPYEQYF.

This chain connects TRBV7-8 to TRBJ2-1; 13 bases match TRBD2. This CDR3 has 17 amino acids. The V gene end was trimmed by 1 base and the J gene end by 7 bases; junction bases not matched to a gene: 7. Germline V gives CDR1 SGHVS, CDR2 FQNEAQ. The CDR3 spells CASSLETSGRSGNEQFF. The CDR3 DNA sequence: TGTGCCAGCAGCTTAGAGACTAGCGGGAGGTCGGGGAATGAGCAGTTCTTC.

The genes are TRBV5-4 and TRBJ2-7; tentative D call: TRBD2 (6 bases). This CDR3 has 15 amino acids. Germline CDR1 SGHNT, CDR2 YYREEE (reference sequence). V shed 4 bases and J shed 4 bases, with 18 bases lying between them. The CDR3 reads CASSPSPGTVYEQYF. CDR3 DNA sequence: TGTGCCAGCAGCCCTTCGCCAGGGACTGTGTACGAGCAGTACTTC. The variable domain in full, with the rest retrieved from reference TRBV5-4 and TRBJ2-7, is ETGVTQSPTHLIKTRGQQVTLRCSSQSGHNTVSWYQQALGQGPQFIFQYYREEENGRGNFPPRFSGLQFPNYSSELNVNALELDDSALYLCASSPSPGTVYEQYFGPGTRLTVT.

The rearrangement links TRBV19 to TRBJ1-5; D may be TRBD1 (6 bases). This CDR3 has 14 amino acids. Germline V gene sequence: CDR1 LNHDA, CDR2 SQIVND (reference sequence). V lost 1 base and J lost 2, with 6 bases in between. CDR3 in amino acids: CASSIGQGNQPQHF. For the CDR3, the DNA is TGTGCCAGTAGTATAGGACAGGGCAATCAGCCCCAGCATTTT.

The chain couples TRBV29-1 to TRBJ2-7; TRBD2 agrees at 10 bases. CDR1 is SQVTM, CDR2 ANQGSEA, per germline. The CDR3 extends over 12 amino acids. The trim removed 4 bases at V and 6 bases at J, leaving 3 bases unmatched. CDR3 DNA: TGCAGCGTTGTGGGACTAGCGTCCGAGCAGTACTTC. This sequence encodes CSVVGLASEQYF.

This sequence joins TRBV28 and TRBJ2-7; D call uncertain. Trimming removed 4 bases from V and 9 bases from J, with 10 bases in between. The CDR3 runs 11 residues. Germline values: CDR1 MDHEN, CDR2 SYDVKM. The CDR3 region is CASSSFLGQYF. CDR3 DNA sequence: TGTGCCAGCAGTTCGTTCCTTGGGCAGTACTTC.